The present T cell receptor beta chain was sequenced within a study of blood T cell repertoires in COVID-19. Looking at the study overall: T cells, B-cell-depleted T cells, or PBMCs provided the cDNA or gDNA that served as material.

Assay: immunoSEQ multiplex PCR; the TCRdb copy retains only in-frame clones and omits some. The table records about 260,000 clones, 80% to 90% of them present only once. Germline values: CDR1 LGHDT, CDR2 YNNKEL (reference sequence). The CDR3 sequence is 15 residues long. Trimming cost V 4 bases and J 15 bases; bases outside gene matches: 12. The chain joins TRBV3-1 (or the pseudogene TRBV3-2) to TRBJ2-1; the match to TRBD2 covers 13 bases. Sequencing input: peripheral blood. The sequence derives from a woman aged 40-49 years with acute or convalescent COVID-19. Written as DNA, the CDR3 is TGTGCCAGCAGCCCCACTAGCGGGGGGGCCCTCGGGCCGTTCTTC. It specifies CASSPTSGGALGPFF.